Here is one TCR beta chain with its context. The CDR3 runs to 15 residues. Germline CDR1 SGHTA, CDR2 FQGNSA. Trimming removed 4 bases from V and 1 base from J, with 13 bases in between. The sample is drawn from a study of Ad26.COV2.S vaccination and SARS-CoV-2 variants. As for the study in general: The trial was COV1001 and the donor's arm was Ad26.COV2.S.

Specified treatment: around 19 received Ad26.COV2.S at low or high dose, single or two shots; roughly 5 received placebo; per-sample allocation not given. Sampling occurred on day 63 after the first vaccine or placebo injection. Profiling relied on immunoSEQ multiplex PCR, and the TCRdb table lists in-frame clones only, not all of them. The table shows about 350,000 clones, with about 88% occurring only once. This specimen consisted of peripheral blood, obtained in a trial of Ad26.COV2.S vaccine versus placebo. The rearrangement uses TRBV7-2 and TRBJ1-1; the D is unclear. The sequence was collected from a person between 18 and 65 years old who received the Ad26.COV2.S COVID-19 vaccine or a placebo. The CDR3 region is CASSWTPPPNTEAFF. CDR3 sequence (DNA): TGTGCCAGCAGCTGGACCCCTCCCCCGAACACTGAAGCTTTCTTT.